Listed below are T cell receptor beta chains from one sample, sequenced in a study of shared clonotypes between healthy human individuals. Repertoires were generated with immunoSEQ multiplex PCR, while TCRdb's copy carries only in-frame clones and drops some. The sample lists 400,000 or so clones; around 96% were seen once. Sequencing used memory CD8+ T cells sorted from blood. The receptors were gathered from a man under 40 in good health. Each CDR3 is given without its conserved first and last residue.

v_call	j_call	cdr3_aa
TRBV9	TRBJ2-3	ASSARPKDTQY
TRBV30	TRBJ1-2	AWSGGGYGYT
TRBV28	TRBJ2-7	ASSASGGTYEQY
TRBV6-1	TRBJ2-3	ASRGLGTDTQY
TRBV19	TRBJ1-5	ASSITFGQGKPQH
TRBV6-5	TRBJ1-1	ASSPRQGTEAF
TRBV2	TRBJ2-5	ASIRDRLETQY
TRBV27	TRBJ2-5	ASSSAPSGVGGKETQY
TRBV7-9	TRBJ2-7	ASSAGPRGYEQY
TRBV7-2	TRBJ2-7	ASSLTGRGEQY
TRBV6-1	TRBJ1-2	ASSASPNYGYT
TRBV6-6	TRBJ2-7	ASRLAGDLNSYEQY
TRBV10-3	TRBJ1-5	AISEEDRGQPQH
TRBV6-1	TRBJ1-3	ASSPVGPGNTIY
TRBV6-9	TRBJ2-7	ASSDLYEQY
TRBV9	TRBJ2-1	ASSVDAGGLSYNEQF
TRBV29-1	TRBJ2-1	SVMGYNEQF
TRBV5-1	TRBJ2-7	ASSWGQNYEQY
TRBV6-5	TRBJ1-1	ASSYGHMNTEAF
TRBV7-2	TRBJ2-1	ASSPETSANEQF
TRBV6-1	TRBJ1-1	AGTGTGGTEAF
TRBV5-4	TRBJ2-5	ASSLDPLGAGETQY
TRBV28	TRBJ2-2	ASSYARWGRRYGGTGELF
TRBV6-1	TRBJ2-3	ASSARGLAGGTDTQY
TRBV5-5	TRBJ2-4	ASSLMQGAKNIQY
TRBV27	TRBJ2-7	ASSLSRSYEQY
TRBV27	TRBJ2-7	ASSRFSGRSHEQY
TRBV6-1	TRBJ1-3	ASSEGGGLPLSGNTIY
TRBV28	TRBJ1-2	ASAAGTGYGYT
TRBV5-1	TRBJ2-2	ASSLVGAGSTGELF
TRBV29-1	TRBJ2-3	SVNRDLLGTDTQY
TRBV28	TRBJ2-7	ASSLVGGRNEQY
TRBV19	TRBJ1-1	ASRYLNTEAF
TRBV6-1	TRBJ1-2	ASSSTGGGNYGYT
TRBV7-2	TRBJ2-3	ASSLVAGGGPDTQY
TRBV13	TRBJ2-2	ASSFGAGELF
TRBV28	TRBJ2-7	ASSVGREDEQY
TRBV13	TRBJ2-1	ASSLVVRGQGEQF
TRBV5-8	TRBJ2-5	ASSLWLSGRRQETQY
TRBV5-6	TRBJ1-2	ASSLGQGYT
TRBV5-4	TRBJ2-7	ASSLGRGGYEQY
TRBV29-1	TRBJ2-3	SVEVLAVPTDTQY
TRBV11-3	TRBJ2-3	ASSLAGHTDTQY
TRBV30	TRBJ2-1	AWTGLRNEQF
TRBV11-2	TRBJ1-4	ASSPPGTGEKLF
TRBV27	TRBJ2-6	ASSPLSSGANVLT
TRBV6-1	TRBJ1-2	ASSVWDSYGYT
TRBV6-5	TRBJ2-2	ASMAGDYTGELF